This T cell receptor (beta chain) comes out of a study of neurological immune-mediated disorders (dated by TCRdb to between 2018 and 2021). For the study in its entirety: Of the roughly 34 multiple sclerosis patients, roughly 30 had relapsing-remitting MS and 3 had secondary progressive MS. Using UMI-based sequencing, the study compared peripheral blood TCR-beta repertoires from patients with HTLV-I-associated myelopathy (HAM/TSP), patients with multiple sclerosis, and healthy controls. Longitudinal samples, technical triplicates and paired sorted CD4+ and CD8+ T-cell subsets, alongside PBMC samples, were included among the roughly 96 TCR-beta libraries. The cohort was made up of 68 subjects, consisting of around 14 HAM/TSP patients, roughly 35 multiple sclerosis patients and 20 healthy controls. Broad study findings and their caveats: TCR clonal expansion was highest in HAM/TSP patients and lowest in MS patients, with MS patients falling below even healthy controls. Phylogenetic analysis grouped repertoires from 18 of 34 MS patients into a cluster of related CDR3 sequences, suggesting a possible repertoire-level signature. No identical CDR3 amino acid sequences were found to be shared among expanded clones across subjects, suggesting that TCR-beta repertoires were private in all groups. No association of the MS cluster with clinical or MRI features was observed, and the need for larger cohorts was stated by the authors.

This clonotype was found many times. Its antigen is unknown. No base quality values were provided; no much bigger clone lies one nucleotide off. Spanning cysteine to phenylalanine, the CDR3 consists of 19 amino acids. This entry keeps only the CDR3 DNA: 57 bases, framed from base 1. The CDR1 and CDR2 encoded by the germline V gene are SGHRS and YFSETQ. Trimming leaves V shorter by 0 bases and J shorter by 1 base, with the junction holding 11 bases beyond the gene matches. To synthesize cDNA, template-switch 5'RACE was performed with a primer carrying a 10-nucleotide random unique molecular identifier so that each TCR transcript was tagged. Each sequencing run produced over 160 million TCR-beta sequences covering 15-18 subjects. Total RNA was extracted with the RNeasy kit. The KAPA Real-time Library Amplification kit was used to amplify TCR-beta VDJ regions with primers for the TCR constant region and the 5'RACE anchor. A first PCR added sample indexes and Illumina adaptors, after which a second PCR increased the library yield. After purification with Ampure beads, the TCR product of roughly 650 bp was size-selected on a 2% E-gel SizeSelection system. Before pooling, library quality was checked on a Bioanalyzer, concentration was measured with Qubit, and libraries were quantified with the Kapa Library Quantification kit. An Illumina HiSeq 2500 sequenced the libraries paired-end 2 x 150 bp. To increase sequence diversity, roughly 24-30% phiX was spiked into each library pool. The authors processed their data as follows. The UMI-based MiGEC pipeline processed quality-filtered reads and removed over 85% of raw TCR sequences during error correction. IMGT germline references were used for aligning VDJ genes, and each clonotype was defined as a unique CDR3 amino acid sequence together with its V-J genes. Clonal expansion, Shannon diversity and CDR3 relatedness were evaluated with VDJtools (CalcPairwiseDistances, ClusterSamples), while phylogenetic trees were built in CLCbio workbench. Using coefficient-of-variation modelling across technical triplicates, the study counted a clone as expanded if it had at least 8 unique UMIs. TCRdb ran its own pipeline on the public reads, namely fastp trimming at Q25 and MiXCR clone calling, and kept in-frame beta chains. Every distinct CDR3 protein forms one entry, paired with its most common genes and DNA. These V and J calls derive from TCRdb rather than the authors' analysis. The sample includes 55,000 to 60,000 distinct CDR3 sequences, with 3% to 4% observed a single time. Of the sample, approximately 3.4% is held by the ten largest clones.

For unsorted PBMC libraries, 2 million PBMCs were used after storage in RNAlater at -80 degrees C until RNA extraction. Multiple sclerosis patients were enrolled in a US clinical protocol evaluating disease progression by magnetic resonance imaging. Peripheral blood was subjected to Ficoll-Hypaque density gradient centrifugation to isolate PBMCs, which were then cryopreserved in liquid nitrogen. The receptor comes from a woman aged 30 to 39 with multiple sclerosis. Material for sequencing was PBMCs. In this chain, TRBV5-1 is recombined with TRBJ2-3, with 10 bases matching TRBD2. The CDR3 in this case is CASSLGLAGDPTGTDTQYF. The DNA sequence is given as TGCGCCAGCAGCTTGGGGCTAGCGGGGGACCCCACCGGCACAGATACGCAGTATTTT.